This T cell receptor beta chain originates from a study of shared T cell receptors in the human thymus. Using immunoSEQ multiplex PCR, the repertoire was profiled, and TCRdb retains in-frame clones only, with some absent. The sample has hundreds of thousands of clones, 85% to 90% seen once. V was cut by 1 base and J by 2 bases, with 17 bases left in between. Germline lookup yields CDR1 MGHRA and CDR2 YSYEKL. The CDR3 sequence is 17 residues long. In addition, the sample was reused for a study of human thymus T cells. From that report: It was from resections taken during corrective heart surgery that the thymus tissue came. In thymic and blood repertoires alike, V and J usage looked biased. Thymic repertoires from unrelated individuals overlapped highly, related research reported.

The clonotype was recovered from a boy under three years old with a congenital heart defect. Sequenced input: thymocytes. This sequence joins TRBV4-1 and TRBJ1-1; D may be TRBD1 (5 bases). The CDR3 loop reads CASSQATHEDRNTEAFF. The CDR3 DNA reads TGCGCCAGCAGCCAAGCGACCCACGAAGACAGAAACACTGAAGCTTTCTTT.